A selection of T cell receptor beta chains follows, all from one sample in a study of CD8 T cells in Susac syndrome. One entry per CDR3 protein results from TCRdb running MiXCR on the immunoSEQ multiplex PCR reads. This repertoire shows 250,000 to 300,000 distinct CDR3 sequences, roughly 81% found once; its top ten account for about 0.11%. The specimen sequenced was CD8+ T cells from PBMCs. Source of these receptors: a human donor with multiple sclerosis. Each CDR3 is given with its conserved first and last residue. A D gene is named only where the DNA matches it firmly. Clone size is shown for a subset of rows, as once, few, many or a class of expanded clone.

>-|TRBJ1-5|few|TRBV10-3
TGTGCCATCAGTGAGGATCGCTATCAGCCCCAGCATTTT
CAISEDRYQPQHF
>-|TRBJ2-3|-|TRBV27
TGTGCCAGCAGTCAACAGGCCACAGATACGCAGTATTTT
CASSQQATDTQYF
>-|TRBJ1-1|-|TRBV12-3/TRBV12-4
TGTGCCAGCAGTTTTGTCGTTCGCGGTGAAGCTTTCTTT
CASSFVVRGEAFF
>TRBD1|TRBJ1-1|-|TRBV19
TGTGCCAGTATTCACCGGGACAGCCTCTCTGAAGCTTTCTTT
CASIHRDSLSEAFF
>TRBD1|TRBJ2-3|-|TRBV27
TGTGCCAGCAGTTTATCGAGACAGGGCTCAGATACGCAGTATTTT
CASSLSRQGSDTQYF
>-|TRBJ2-5|once|TRBV28
TGTGCCAGCCGTAGACCGCCCGAGACCCAGTACTTC
CASRRPPETQYF
>-|TRBJ2-1|-|TRBV9
TGTGCCAGCAGCGTGTGGCGGGAAGATGAGCAGTTCTTC
CASSVWREDEQFF
>-|TRBJ2-2|-|TRBV7-2
TGTGCCAGCAGCTTCGACATAACCGGGGAGCTGTTTTTT
CASSFDITGELFF
>TRBD1|TRBJ1-1|-|TRBV19
TGTGCCAGTAACCAGGGACAGCACACTGAAGCTTTCTTT
CASNQGQHTEAFF
>-|TRBJ1-5|few|TRBV7-9
TGTGCCAGCAGCTTAGGCGGTGCGGGGGATAGGAATTTT
CASSLGGAGDRNF
>-|TRBJ2-6|-|TRBV7-9
TGTGCCAGCAGCTTAGGACAGGTCAACGTCCTGACTTTC
CASSLGQVNVLTF
>-|TRBJ1-1|-|TRBV6-5
TGTGCCAGCAGTTACTCGGCGGGAGAAGCTTTCTTT
CASSYSAGEAFF
>TRBD1|TRBJ1-4|once|TRBV4-1
TGCGCCAGCAGCCAAGATCCAGGGGGAGACGAAAAACTGTTTTTT
CASSQDPGGDEKLFF
>TRBD2|TRBJ2-7|-|TRBV7-9
TGTGCCAGCAGCTTAGTATCTAGCGGGCCACCAGTTTCCTACGAGCAGTACTTC
CASSLVSSGPPVSYEQYF
>TRBD2|TRBJ2-1|-|TRBV27
TGTGCCAGCTCCCGGGGGCGGGAGGCTCTCAATGAGCAGTTCTTC
CASSRGREALNEQFF
>TRBD1|TRBJ1-5|-|TRBV30
TGTGCCTGGTGGACAGGGGACAGCAATCAGCCCCAGCATTTT
CAWWTGDSNQPQHF
>-|TRBJ2-2|-|TRBV6-5
TGTGCCAGCAGTTACATGGGCCCCACCGGGGAGCTGTTTTTT
CASSYMGPTGELFF
>TRBD1|TRBJ2-7|-|TRBV10-3
TGTGCCATCAGTGAACCGGTAGACAGGGCGTACGAGCAGTACTTC
CAISEPVDRAYEQYF
>TRBD1|TRBJ2-1|-|TRBV29-1
TGCAGCGTTGATAGGGGGCGGGCTGAGCAGTTCTTC
CSVDRGRAEQFF
>-|TRBJ1-2|-|TRBV2
TGTGCCAGCCCGGGACCTAGAAAGAGCACGGACTATGGCTACACCTTC
CASPGPRKSTDYGYTF
>TRBD1|TRBJ2-6|-|TRBV27
TGTGCCAGCCGACCCAGGGGGCGCACGGGGGCCAACGTCCTGACTTTC
CASRPRGRTGANVLTF
>-|TRBJ2-5|-|TRBV7-9
TGTGCCAGCAGCCCTGGGTGGGGGGAGACCCAGTACTTC
CASSPGWGETQYF
>TRBD2|TRBJ2-1|-|TRBV20-1
TGCAGTGCTCCTTTAGCGGGAGTTGAGCAGTTCTTC
CSAPLAGVEQFF
>TRBD2|TRBJ2-7|-|TRBV20-1
TGCAGTGCTGAGCCCCCGATAGCGGGACCCTACGAGCAGTACTTC
CSAEPPIAGPYEQYF
>-|TRBJ1-2|-|TRBV27
TGTGCCAGCAGTTCCTGGCCCGGGGGCTACACCTTC
CASSSWPGGYTF
>-|TRBJ2-7|few|TRBV9
TGTGCCAGCGGAGGGGACGAGCAGTACTTC
CASGGDEQYF
>TRBD1|TRBJ2-1|-|TRBV27
TGTGCCAGCAAATTCACAGGGGCGGGTGAGCAGTTCTTC
CASKFTGAGEQFF
>-|TRBJ2-7|-|TRBV14
TGTGCCAGCAGCCAAGAGTGGGCGGCCTACGAGCAGTACTTC
CASSQEWAAYEQYF
>TRBD2|TRBJ2-1|-|TRBV7-2
TGTGCCAGCAGCTTGCATGGACTAGTTGGCCCCTACAATGAGCAGTTCTTC
CASSLHGLVGPYNEQFF
>TRBD1|TRBJ2-2|once|TRBV7-9
TGTGCCAGCAGCTCGGGACAGAGCTCGAACACCGGGGAGCTGTTTTTT
CASSSGQSSNTGELFF
>TRBD2|TRBJ2-4|once|TRBV7-2
TGTGCCAGCAGCTTAGTTAGGGCTAGCGGTATCAAAAACATTCAGTACTTC
CASSLVRASGIKNIQYF
>-|TRBJ1-5|-|TRBV20-1
TGCAGTGCTAGAGGACCTTGGACAGACACTGTATATCAGCCCCAGCATTTT
CSARGPWTDTVYQPQHF
>-|TRBJ2-3|-|TRBV30
TGTGCCTGGAGTGTAGGAGGCGGTGTCACAGATACGCAGTATTTT
CAWSVGGGVTDTQYF
>-|TRBJ2-5|once|TRBV27
TGTGCCAGCAGAGGGGAGAAGCAAGAGACCCAGTACTTC
CASRGEKQETQYF
>TRBD1|TRBJ1-3|-|TRBV28
TGTGCCAGCAGCATTCCGACAGGGAAAGCTGGAAACACCATATATTTT
CASSIPTGKAGNTIYF
>-|TRBJ2-7|-|TRBV20-1
TGCAGTGCTAGAGTGGCCGGGGGAGACGAGCAGTACTTC
CSARVAGGDEQYF
>-|TRBJ2-3|-|TRBV27
TGTGCCAGCAGTTTAGAAGGCGGGATTAGCACAGATACGCAGTATTTT
CASSLEGGISTDTQYF
>-|TRBJ2-3|-|TRBV2
TGTGCCAGCAGGGGACGGTCAGATACGCAGTATTTT
CASRGRSDTQYF
>-|TRBJ2-7|-|TRBV9
TGTGCCAGCAGCGTCGGTGGGGAGACCTACGAGCAGTACTTC
CASSVGGETYEQYF